Below are 30 T cell receptor beta chains sequenced from a single sample in a study of early T cells in non-severe SARS-CoV-2 infection. TCRdb re-called the 5' RACE reads through MiXCR, storing one row per CDR3 protein. This table holds 65,000 to 75,000 distinct CDR3 sequences, over 10% found once. Sequences were obtained from whole blood. Receptor source: an adult who was a healthcare worker with PCR-confirmed SARS-CoV-2 infection or an uninfected control (not recorded which).

This chain joins TRBV10-1 and TRBJ2-3; no definite D call. With 4 bases removed from V and 0 bases from J, the gap between germline ends came to 8 bases. Germline values: CDR1 WNHNN, CDR2 SYGVQD (reference sequence). CDR3 length equals 14 residues. The CDR3 nucleotides are TGCGCCAGCAGTGTTAAGGCTAGCACAGATACGCAGTATTTT. Protein sequence: CASSVKASTDTQYF.

This clonotype was seen repeatedly, ten times or more. This rearrangement joins TRBV20-1 to TRBJ2-1, with TRBD2 matching 7 bases. V lost 3 bases, J lost 2 bases, and 7 bases stayed unmatched. Germline CDR1 reads DFQATT; CDR2 reads SNEGSKA (reference sequence). CDR3 length: 15 residues. CDR3: CSASRAAGAYNEQFF. The CDR3, as DNA: TGCAGTGCTAGTAGAGCGGCGGGGGCCTACAATGAGCAGTTCTTC.

This clonotype was detected ten times or more. The chain has TRBV10-3 and TRBJ1-5; tentatively, D is TRBD1 (6 bases). The CDR3 consists of 15 residues. V shed 2 bases and J shed 5 bases, with 13 bases lying between them. The germline gives CDR1 ENHRY, CDR2 SYGVKD. In nucleotides, the CDR3 is TGTGCCATCAGTGAGACGGACAGACCCCATCAGCCCCAGCATTTT. Protein product: CAISETDRPHQPQHF.

The chain combines TRBV2 with TRBJ1-2; D ambiguous. CDR3 length: 14 residues. The V gene lost 0 bases and the J gene lost 4 bases, with 9 bases spanning the gap. The germline V gene has CDR1 SNHLY and CDR2 FYNNEI. For the CDR3, the DNA is TGTGCCAGCAGTGAAGCGCTTACGAGCTATGGCTACACCTTC. As protein: CASSEALTSYGYTF.

This clonotype was observed many times. The rearrangement links TRBV6-2 or TRBV6-3 to TRBJ1-5; a possible D gene is TRBD1 (5 bases). The germline V gene has CDR1 MNHEY and CDR2 SVGEGT. V was trimmed by 2 bases and J by 6 bases, leaving 14 bases between them. The CDR3 extends over 15 amino acids. The CDR3 DNA is TGTGCCAGCAGTTACGGTCAGGGCCTGCGTCAGCCCCAGCATTTT. Translating it yields CASSYGQGLRQPQHF.

This clonotype was found a few times. The V call is TRBV28, the J call TRBJ2-7; D ambiguous. Per germline, CDR1 MDHEN and CDR2 SYDVKM. Deletions cut 7 bases from V and 0 bases from J, with 16 bases between. The CDR3 contains 15 residues. The CDR3 DNA is TGTGCCAGCACCCCCAACACAGCTAGCTCCTACGAGCAGTACTTC. Translating it yields CASTPNTASSYEQYF.

This clonotype was seen repeatedly, ten times or more. V and J are TRBV6-6 and TRBJ1-1; 7 positions match TRBD1. V gave up 9 bases and J gave up 6 bases; unmatched junction bases: 10. This CDR3 region has 13 residues. Looked up from germline, CDR1 is MNHNY and CDR2 is SVGAGI (reference sequence). The CDR3 loop reads CASAGGVPAEAFF. In DNA, the CDR3 is TGTGCCAGTGCAGGGGGTGTTCCCGCTGAAGCTTTCTTT.

This clonotype has at least ten counts. The rearrangement uses TRBV5-4 and TRBJ1-6, with TRBD1 identical over 7 bases. V shed 2 bases, J shed 9 bases, and the junction held 11 bases outside the gene matches. CDR1 is SGHNT, CDR2 YYREEE, per germline (reference sequence). This CDR3 region has 16 residues. The chain's CDR3 is CASSFGQGGIGSPLHF. DNA for the CDR3: TGTGCCAGCAGCTTCGGCCAGGGGGGTATAGGTTCACCCCTCCACTTT.

Regarding this clonotype: A read error may be the cause here, since a much bigger clone is one base away. The chain links TRBV5-6 to TRBJ1-2; 8 bases are a match to TRBD1. The CDR3 loop spans 14 amino acids. The germline CDR1 and CDR2 sequences are SGHDT and YYEEEE. The CDR3 here is CASSRGQVNYSYTF. For the CDR3, the DNA is TGTGCCAGCAGCCGGGGACAGGTTAACTATAGCTACACCTTC.

This clonotype was seen a few times. The chain uses TRBV5-1 and TRBJ2-1; TRBD2 matches 10 bases. V lost 2 bases, J lost 5 bases, and 4 bases stayed unmatched. Germline CDR1 reads SGHRS; CDR2 reads YFSETQ. The CDR3 totals 15 residues. CDR3 coding DNA: TGCGCCAGCAGCTTAGAGGGACTAGCGAACAATGAGCAGTTCTTC. Protein product: CASSLEGLANNEQFF.

This clonotype was picked up many times. The gene calls are TRBV20-1 and TRBJ2-1; 12 nucleotides align to TRBD2. The V segment lost 1 base and the J segment 6 bases; nucleotides outside the gene matches: 7. The length of the CDR3 is 16 residues. The germline gives CDR1 DFQATT, CDR2 SNEGSKA (reference sequence). The CDR3 reads CSARAPGLAGLNEQFF. The DNA for the CDR3 is TGCAGTGCTAGAGCCCCCGGACTAGCGGGACTCAATGAGCAGTTCTTC.

In this sample, this clonotype turned up a few times. The rearrangement joins TRBV5-1 to TRBJ1-2; no clear D gene. Germline-derived CDR1 and CDR2 are SGHRS and YFSETQ. The V gene lost 0 bases and the J gene lost 8 bases, with 8 bases spanning the gap. The CDR3 sequence is 12 residues long. The CDR3 region has the DNA TGCGCCAGCAGCTTGGATTTGAGCGGCTACACCTTC. Amino acid sequence: CASSLDLSGYTF.

The chain carries TRBV4-3 and TRBJ2-3; 12 nucleotides line up with TRBD2. The CDR3 is 16 residues long. With 0 bases clipped from V and 7 bases from J, the junction kept 5 bases outside the gene matches. Germline CDR1 LGHNA, CDR2 YSLEER. The CDR3 loop reads CASSQDRLAGVNTQYF. The CDR3 DNA reads TGCGCCAGCAGCCAAGATAGACTAGCGGGAGTAAATACGCAGTATTTT.

The genes are TRBV10-3 and TRBJ2-7, with D maybe TRBD1 (6 bases). The germline V and J ends were trimmed by 6 bases and 5 bases, with 14 bases remaining between them. Germline CDR1 ENHRY, CDR2 SYGVKD. The CDR3 extends over 13 amino acids. CDR3 nucleotide sequence: TGTGCCATCAGGGCAGGGGCAGGGGACGAGCAGTACTTC. Residues: CAIRAGAGDEQYF.

This clonotype was picked up many times. The chain carries TRBV6-5 and TRBJ2-7, with 7 nucleotides matching TRBD1. This CDR3 comprises 13 residues. The germline CDR1 and CDR2 sequences are MNHEY and SVGAGI. The V segment lost 6 bases and the J segment 13 bases; nucleotides outside the gene matches: 15. As DNA, the CDR3 is TGTGCCAGCAGAAGGGGGAAGGGGGCGACTAAATACTTC. Translation gives CASRRGKGATKYF.

This clonotype was detected many times. CDR3 nucleotide sequence: TGTGCCAGCAGTTTAATCCCAGAGATGAACACTGAAGCTTTCTTT. Its translation: CASSLIPEMNTEAFF. The chain couples TRBV27 to TRBJ1-1; D gene ambiguous. Germline CDR1 MNHEY, CDR2 SMNVEV (reference sequence). Trimming pared 2 bases from V and 0 bases from J, leaving 10 bases between. The CDR3 is made up of 15 amino acids.

The chain links TRBV29-1 to TRBJ2-3, with D possibly being TRBD1 (6 bases). The CDR3 consists of 13 residues. V was shortened by 4 bases and J by 2 bases, with 10 bases between the two germline ends. Germline CDR1 reads SQVTM; CDR2 reads ANQGSEA. Here the CDR3 reads CSVVGHFTDTQYF. The CDR3 DNA is TGCAGCGTTGTGGGACATTTCACAGATACGCAGTATTTT.

The chain employs TRBV12-3 or TRBV12-4 and TRBJ2-2; 10 bases map to TRBD2. The ends lost 6 bases at V and 7 bases at J; junction bases unmatched: 5. CDR3 size: 14 residues. CDR3 DNA sequence: TGTGCCAGCAGACTTAGCGGGGGGAGCGGGGAGCTGTTTTTT. Residues: CASRLSGGSGELFF.

In this sample, this clonotype turned up many times. The chain couples TRBV7-2 to TRBJ2-6, with D tentatively TRBD1 (6 bases). Between the trimmed V and J ends, which lost 5 bases and 3 bases, there was a span of 17 bases. Germline CDR1 reads SGHTA; CDR2 reads FQGNSA. The CDR3 has 17 residues. The CDR3 nucleotides are TGTGCCAGCAGCCCCAGGGGTTGGGAGAATGGGGCCAACGTCCTGACTTTC. It translates to CASSPRGWENGANVLTF.

CDR3 DNA: TGCAGCGTGAAAAACACCGGGGAGCTGTTTTTT. Its protein is CSVKNTGELFF. The rearrangement uses TRBV29-1 and TRBJ2-2; D gene ambiguous. The CDR3 is 11 amino acids. V gave up 6 bases and J gave up 2 bases, with 4 bases separating them. The germline V gene has CDR1 SQVTM and CDR2 ANQGSEA.

V is TRBV5-1 and J is TRBJ1-1; TRBD1 is a possible D gene (6 bases). V was pared by 9 bases and J by 5 bases, with 23 bases between. There are 15 residues in the CDR3. Germline V gene sequence: CDR1 SGHRS, CDR2 YFSETQ. The DNA for the CDR3 is TGCGCCACCACCCCTGGTAGAGGGGGAAGTACTGAAGCTTTCTTT. Translating gives CATTPGRGGSTEAFF.

This clonotype has a handful of counts. V gene TRBV12-3 or TRBV12-4 combines with J gene TRBJ1-3; D gene unclear. V was pared by 6 bases and J by 3 bases, with 18 bases between. This CDR3 has 16 residues. The CDR3 reads CASRKRRSVDGNTIYF. DNA for the CDR3: TGTGCCAGCAGAAAGAGGAGGAGTGTCGATGGAAACACCATATATTTT.

This clonotype was picked up many times. The J gene is TRBJ2-2, the V gene TRBV7-9; D possibly corresponds to TRBD1 (5 bases). Between the trimmed V and J ends, which lost 5 bases and 5 bases, there was a span of 12 bases. Looked up from germline, CDR1 is SEHNR and CDR2 is FQNEAQ (reference sequence). The CDR3 is made up of 14 amino acids. This chain's CDR3 is CASSPQGLTGELFF. The DNA of the CDR3 is TGTGCCAGCAGCCCCCAGGGTTTGACCGGGGAGCTGTTTTTT.

The V call is TRBV29-1, the J call TRBJ2-7; 9 nucleotides agree with TRBD2. The CDR3 sequence is 13 residues long. Germline trimming cut 6 bases from V and 2 bases from J; bases unmatched to any gene: 5. Germline V gene sequence: CDR1 SQVTM, CDR2 ANQGSEA. The CDR3 nucleotides read TGCAGCGTCTCAGCTAGCGGGGCCTACGAGCAGTACTTC. Its translation is CSVSASGAYEQYF.

This clonotype has ten or more counts. The chain has TRBV20-1 and TRBJ2-2, with D perhaps matching TRBD1 (6 bases). The germline V gene has CDR1 DFQATT and CDR2 SNEGSKA (reference sequence). The V gene lost 3 bases and the J gene lost 7 bases, with 12 bases spanning the gap. The CDR3 sequence is 13 residues long. In DNA form, the CDR3 reads TGCAGTGCTAGGTCAGGGGCGGACGGGGAGCTGTTTTTT. Translating gives CSARSGADGELFF.

This chain links TRBV29-1 with TRBJ1-1; D uncertain. CDR1 SQVTM and CDR2 ANQGSEA come from the germline V gene. CDR3 length: 9 residues. The V gene lost 6 bases and the J gene lost 8 bases, with 7 bases spanning the gap. The CDR3 here is CSVPGEAFF. The DNA of the CDR3 is TGCAGCGTGCCCGGGGAAGCTTTCTTT.

The genes are TRBV20-1 and TRBJ1-5; TRBD1 agrees at 9 bases. J was trimmed by 6 bases and V by 6 bases; bases with no gene match: 6. Germline V CDR1 and CDR2: DFQATT, SNEGSKA (reference sequence). CDR3 length equals 13 residues. DNA for the CDR3: TGCAGTGCGGACAGGGGAGACAGTCAGCCCCAGCATTTT. As protein: CSADRGDSQPQHF.

The rearrangement uses TRBV27 and TRBJ2-1, with D perhaps TRBD2 (7 bases). Germline lookup yields CDR1 MNHEY and CDR2 SMNVEV (reference sequence). V lost 8 bases and J lost 0, with 11 bases in between. The CDR3 extends over 14 amino acids. The CDR3 region has the DNA TGTGCCAGCCGCGGGGGCCGCTCCTACAATGAGCAGTTCTTC. Translated: CASRGGRSYNEQFF.

This clonotype was picked up many times. The genes are TRBV14 and TRBJ1-1; D is ambiguous. The CDR3 extends over 14 amino acids. CDR1 and CDR2 (germline): SGHDN, FVKESK. Trimming removed 0 bases at V and 4 bases at J, with 9 bases between. The CDR3 DNA sequence: TGTGCCAGCAGCCAAGATTTGATGGGCACTGAAGCTTTCTTT. It translates to CASSQDLMGTEAFF.

In its sample, this clonotype was seen many times. This chain connects TRBV5-6 to TRBJ2-3, with 7 positions matching TRBD2. The CDR3 is 16 residues long. Trimming removed 3 bases from V and 1 base from J; junction bases left unmatched: 8. Per germline, CDR1 SGHDT and CDR2 YYEEEE. The CDR3 DNA sequence: TGTGCCAGCAGCTGGGGTACGGCGGGGGGCACAGATACGCAGTATTTT. Translated, it gives CASSWGTAGGTDTQYF.